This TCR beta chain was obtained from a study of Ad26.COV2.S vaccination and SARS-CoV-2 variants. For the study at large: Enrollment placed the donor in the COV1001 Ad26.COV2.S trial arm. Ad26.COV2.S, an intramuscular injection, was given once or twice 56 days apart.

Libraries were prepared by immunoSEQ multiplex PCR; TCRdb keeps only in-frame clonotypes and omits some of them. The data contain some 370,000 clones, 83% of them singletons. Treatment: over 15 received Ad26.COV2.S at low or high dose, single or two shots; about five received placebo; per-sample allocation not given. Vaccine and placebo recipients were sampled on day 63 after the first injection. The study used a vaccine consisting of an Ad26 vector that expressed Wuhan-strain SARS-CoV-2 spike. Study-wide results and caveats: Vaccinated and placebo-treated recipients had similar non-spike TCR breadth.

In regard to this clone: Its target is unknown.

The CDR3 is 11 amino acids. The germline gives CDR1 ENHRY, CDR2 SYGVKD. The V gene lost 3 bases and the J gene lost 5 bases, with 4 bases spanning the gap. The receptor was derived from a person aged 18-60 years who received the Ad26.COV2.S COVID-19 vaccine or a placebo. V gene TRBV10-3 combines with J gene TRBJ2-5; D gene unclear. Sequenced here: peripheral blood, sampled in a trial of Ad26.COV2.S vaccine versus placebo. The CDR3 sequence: CAISDVETQYF. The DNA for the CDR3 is TGTGCCATCAGTGATGTGGAGACCCAGTACTTC.